This T cell receptor beta chain emerged from a study of T cell responses to AZD1222 COVID-19 vaccine. Broader study findings: Unmutated variant regions reportedly attract nearly half of all spike-specific TCRs. Seropositive AZD1222 recipients at baseline numbered only 6 or 7. There were mostly white British donors and more females than males, and clonal diversity was possibly underestimated.

As regards this clone: The target antigen is unknown.

Clones were read by immunoSEQ multiplex PCR, and TCRdb kept only the in-frame ones, dropping some. Of 140,000 to 150,000 clones listed, about nine tenths were seen once; the top ten hold approximately 3.6%. Looked up from germline, CDR1 is SGHNT and CDR2 is YYREEE (reference sequence). Germline trimming cut 5 bases from V and 3 bases from J; bases unmatched to any gene: 8. The CDR3 covers 15 residues. Sequences were derived from peripheral blood, sampled 28 days after the second AZD1222 dose. The chain links TRBV5-4 to TRBJ2-3; 8 nucleotides align to TRBD2. The TCR sequence derives from an adult who received the AZD1222 COVID-19 vaccine. CDR3 region: CASRYSGGATDTQYF. As DNA, the CDR3 is TGTGCCAGCAGATATTCGGGGGGGGCGACAGATACGCAGTATTTT.